The following is a TCR beta chain sequence with its context. The data belong to a study of control samples from healthy donors and cancer patients. Using immunoSEQ multiplex PCR, the repertoire was profiled, and TCRdb retains in-frame clones only, with some absent. The sample shows 120,000 or so clones, roughly 86% of them seen only once. Trimming took off 1 base at V and 1 base at J, with 14 bases between the two ends. CDR1 is SGHTA and CDR2 is FQGNSA in the germline V gene. The length of the CDR3 is 16 residues. J is TRBJ2-7 and V is TRBV7-2; D remains ambiguous. This TCR was recovered from a man in his fifties or sixties in good health. The sequenced sample was blood. The CDR3 is CASSLVAQVESYEQYF. The DNA of the CDR3 is TGTGCCAGCAGCTTAGTAGCCCAGGTTGAATCCTACGAGCAGTACTTC.